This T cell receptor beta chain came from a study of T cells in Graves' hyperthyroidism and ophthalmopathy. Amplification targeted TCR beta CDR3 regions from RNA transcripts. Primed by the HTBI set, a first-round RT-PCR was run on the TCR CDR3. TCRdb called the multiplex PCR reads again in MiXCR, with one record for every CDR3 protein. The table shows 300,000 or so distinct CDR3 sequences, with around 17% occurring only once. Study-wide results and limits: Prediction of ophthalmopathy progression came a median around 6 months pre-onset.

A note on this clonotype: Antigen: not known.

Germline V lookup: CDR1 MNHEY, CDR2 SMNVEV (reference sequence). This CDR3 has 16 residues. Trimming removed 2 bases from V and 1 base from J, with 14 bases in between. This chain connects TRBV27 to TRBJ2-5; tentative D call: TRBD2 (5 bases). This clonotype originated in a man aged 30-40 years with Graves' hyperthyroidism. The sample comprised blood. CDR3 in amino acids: CASSLTLGESQETQYF. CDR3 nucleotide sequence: TGTGCCAGCAGTTTAACCCTTGGGGAGAGCCAAGAGACCCAGTACTTC.